These 17 T cell receptor beta chains were sequenced from one sample in a study of beta chain features in type 1 diabetes. For these TCRs, the target antigens are not known. The isolated RNA, all of it, was reverse transcribed, so expressed TCRB transcripts were what got sequenced. The data were produced by immunoSEQ multiplex PCR, yet TCRdb's version contains in-frame clones alone and is incomplete. This repertoire shows 640,000 or so clones, under 15% found once; its top ten account for approximately 0.021%. Broader study findings: Type 1 diabetes patients had TCRB CDR3s that were shorter (moderately but significantly so) in all four CD4+ subsets.

Sequencing input: naive CD4+ T cells from blood. All receptors come from a man younger than 30 with type 1 diabetes.

The V gene is TRBV27, the J gene TRBJ1-1; 8 bases align to TRBD1. From germline, CDR1 is MNHEY and CDR2 SMNVEV (reference sequence). Germline trimming cut 7 bases from V and 4 bases from J; bases unmatched to any gene: 8. This CDR3 has 14 amino acids. CDR3 amino acids: CASIPGQVGTEAFF. In DNA form, the CDR3 reads TGTGCCAGCATTCCGGGACAGGTTGGCACTGAAGCTTTCTTT.

The chain is built from TRBV28 and TRBJ2-6; a weak D match, TRBD1 (6 bases). This CDR3 contains 16 residues. CDR1 MDHEN and CDR2 SYDVKM come from the germline V gene. The V gene lost 3 bases and the J gene lost 2 bases, with 11 bases spanning the gap. CDR3 in amino acids: CASSLYRVPGANVLTF. CDR3 sequence (DNA): TGTGCCAGCAGTTTGTACAGGGTCCCTGGGGCCAACGTCCTGACTTTC.

In this sample, this clone turned up a few times. This chain joins TRBV10-3 and TRBJ2-1; 9 bases line up with TRBD2. J was trimmed by 1 base and V by 3 bases; bases with no gene match: 1. Per the germline V gene, CDR1 is ENHRY and CDR2 is SYGVKD. The CDR3 length is 15 residues. The CDR3 coding sequence is TGTGCCATCAGTGATAGCGGGGGATCCTACAATGAGCAGTTCTTC. This gives the protein CAISDSGGSYNEQFF.

This clone turned up a few times. The rearrangement joins TRBV2 to TRBJ2-2, with 10 bases that match TRBD2. From germline, CDR1 is SNHLY and CDR2 FYNNEI. V lost 5 bases to trimming and J lost 8 bases; unmatched junction nucleotides: 2. The CDR3 covers 13 residues. The CDR3: CASSSSGGGELFF. The CDR3 nucleotides read TGTGCCAGCAGTTCTAGCGGGGGAGGGGAGCTGTTTTTT.

This clone was seen more than once but under ten times. The CDR3 nucleotides read TGTGCCAGCAGCCTACTGCTCCAAGAGACCCAGTACTTC. It codes for CASSLLLQETQYF. The V call is TRBV14, the J call TRBJ2-5, with D uncertain. This CDR3 has 13 residues. Germline CDR1 SGHDN, CDR2 FVKESK. With 4 bases removed from V and 1 base from J, the gap between germline ends came to 7 bases.

The chain is built from TRBV18 and TRBJ2-5, with 9 bases fitting TRBD2. The CDR3 extends over 12 amino acids. CDR1 KGHSH and CDR2 LQKENI come from the germline V gene. J was trimmed by 5 bases and V by 5 bases; bases with no gene match: 0. The CDR3 is CASSGLAETQYF. The CDR3 DNA follows: TGTGCCAGCTCAGGACTAGCGGAGACCCAGTACTTC.

The chain employs TRBV25-1 and TRBJ2-7; D may be TRBD2 (5 bases). From germline, CDR1 is MGHDK and CDR2 SYGVNS. CDR3 length equals 13 residues. V lost 5 bases and J 5 bases, leaving 13 bases between the germline ends. CDR3 sequence reads: CASSIAGGDEQYF. CDR3 sequence (DNA): TGTGCCAGCAGTATCGCGGGTGGAGACGAGCAGTACTTC.

This clone has a handful of counts. The chain is built from TRBV20-1 and TRBJ2-1; D gene ambiguous. The CDR3 covers 11 residues. CDR1 and CDR2 (germline): DFQATT, SNEGSKA (reference sequence). Trimming pared 3 bases from V and 5 bases from J, leaving 5 bases between. CDR3 bases: TGCAGTGCTAGGCAACACAATGAGCAGTTCTTC. This translates into CSARQHNEQFF.

V and J are TRBV28 and TRBJ2-2; D is undetermined. V shed 2 bases and J shed 7 bases, with 2 bases lying between them. Germline CDR1 is MDHEN and CDR2 is SYDVKM. This CDR3 has 11 amino acids. CDR3 residues: CASSLHGELFF. The CDR3 region has the DNA TGTGCCAGCAGTTTACACGGGGAGCTGTTTTTT. Full variable domain (rest looked up from reference TRBV28 and TRBJ2-2): DVKVTQSSRYLVKRTGEKVFLECVQDMDHENMFWYRQDPGLGLRLIYFSYDVKMKEKGDIPEGYSVSREKKERFSLILESASTNQTSMYLCASSLHGELFFGEGSRLTVL.

The chain joins TRBV28 to TRBJ2-7; D may be TRBD1 (6 bases). CDR1 and CDR2 from the germline V gene are MDHEN and SYDVKM. Trimming cost V 6 bases and J 7 bases, with 16 bases left between them. The CDR3 is 13 residues long. The DNA for the CDR3 is TGTGCCAGCAGCCGCGACAGGTCGGGGGAGCAGTACTTC. Amino acid sequence: CASSRDRSGEQYF.

This clone appeared a few times. The chain joins TRBV10-3 to TRBJ1-2; TRBD1 matches 7 bases. CDR1 and CDR2 (germline): ENHRY, SYGVKD. The CDR3 spans 13 residues. V dropped 5 bases and J dropped 3; count of bases not matched to a gene: 3. CDR3 sequence reads: CAISSQGDYGYTF. The CDR3 DNA follows: TGTGCCATCAGTTCCCAGGGGGACTATGGCTACACCTTC.

This clone was seen a few times. Other DNA variants within this sample encode the same CDR3. The J gene is TRBJ2-1, the V gene TRBV18, with 14 bases matching TRBD2. CDR3 length equals 15 residues. CDR1 KGHSH and CDR2 LQKENI come from the germline V gene. V lost 3 bases to trimming and J lost 6 bases; unmatched junction nucleotides: 1. The CDR3 nucleotides read TGTGCCAGCTCACCTGGACTAGCGGGGGGCAATGAGCAGTTCTTC. Translation gives CASSPGLAGGNEQFF.

This clone occurred a few times. The chain uses TRBV5-1 and TRBJ2-1, with D perhaps TRBD1 (6 bases). The V end was cut by 6 bases, the J end by 8 bases, with 27 bases between. Germline V gene data show CDR1 as SGHRS and CDR2 as YFSETQ. The CDR3 runs 17 residues. The CDR3 loop is CASTPTGHYLPGDEQFF. Written as DNA, the CDR3 is TGCGCCAGCACCCCAACGGGACATTACCTTCCTGGGGATGAGCAGTTCTTC.

This clone was detected a few times. The CDR3 here is CASRRDSGANVLTF. Written as DNA, the CDR3 is TGTGCCAGTCGACGGGACTCTGGGGCCAACGTCCTGACTTTC. V is TRBV2 and J is TRBJ2-6; weak D call: TRBD2 (5 bases). Germline lookup yields CDR1 SNHLY and CDR2 FYNNEI. The V end lost 9 bases, the J end lost 0 bases, and 9 bases lay between the germline ends. This CDR3 comprises 14 residues.

This clone was observed a few times. The chain combines TRBV7-2 with TRBJ1-1; TRBD1 matches at 7 bases. The germline V gene has CDR1 SGHTA and CDR2 FQGNSA. The CDR3 contains 15 residues. After removal of 0 bases from V and 6 bases from J, the junction contained 7 bases not matched to a gene. The CDR3 sequence: CASSLATGHMAEAFF. CDR3 coding DNA: TGTGCCAGCAGCTTAGCGACAGGGCATATGGCTGAAGCTTTCTTT.

V and J are TRBV2 and TRBJ2-1; the match to TRBD2 covers 9 bases. Unmatched junction bases numbered 12, after V lost 2 bases and J lost 1 base. The CDR3 is 19 residues long. In germline, CDR1 is SNHLY, CDR2 FYNNEI. DNA for the CDR3: TGTGCCAGCAGTGAATTGGCGGGAGGGGCAGGCACGTCCTACAATGAGCAGTTCTTC. This translates into CASSELAGGAGTSYNEQFF.

Only a few counts were recorded for this clone. This chain connects TRBV14 to TRBJ2-1; D remains ambiguous. V lost 1 base to trimming and J lost 8 bases, with 9 bases between them. This CDR3 contains 13 residues. Germline V gene lookup returns CDR1 SGHDN and CDR2 FVKESK. The CDR3 protein is CASSQANDDEQFF. In DNA, the CDR3 is TGTGCCAGCAGCCAAGCAAATGACGATGAGCAGTTCTTC. The whole variable domain, filled in from reference TRBV14 and TRBJ2-1, reads EAGVTQFPSHSVIEKGQTVTLRCDPISGHDNLYWYRRVMGKEIKFLLHFVKESKQDESGMPNNRFLAERTGGTYSTLKVQPAELEDSGVYFCASSQANDDEQFFGPGTRLTVL.